This T cell receptor (beta chain) was retrieved from a study of cytomegalovirus exposure and HLA in healthy donors. Germline assignment: CDR1 MDHEN and CDR2 SYDVKM. CDR3 size: 17 residues. V dropped 3 bases and J dropped 7 bases, with 21 bases sitting between them. In the PCR, 60 Vbeta and 13 Jbeta primers were used. Per the authors' pipeline: Later, an analysis found 80 million or so unique TCR beta chains, and about 9.9 million of these were shared. This table comes from immunoSEQ multiplex PCR, and its TCRdb copy is limited to in-frame clones, with some not included. That table supplies the V and J calls and clone size; D and trimming were determined from the DNA. The sample holds 200,000 to 250,000 clones; 82% are singletons and the top ten take 2.5% to 3%.

Sequencing used PBMCs. This clonotype was obtained from a woman aged 35 to 49 in good health and CMV-seronegative. The chain recombines TRBV28 with TRBJ2-2; D perhaps matches TRBD2 (6 bases). The CDR3 DNA is TGTGCCAGCAGTTTTGCTCCCGGGAGTGGGGTAATCGGGGAGCTGTTTTTT. Translating gives CASSFAPGSGVIGELFF.